What follows are 7 T cell receptor beta chains derived from one specimen sequenced in a study of blood T cell repertoires in COVID-19. Profiling relied on immunoSEQ multiplex PCR, and the TCRdb table lists in-frame clones only, not all of them. The table records 55,000 to 75,000 clones, around 70% of them present only once. The specimen sequenced was peripheral blood. These receptors came from a woman between 65 and 79 years old with COVID-19, enrolled during active disease.

The genes are TRBV25-1 and TRBJ2-5, with D possibly matching TRBD1 (6 bases). CDR1 and CDR2 from the germline V gene are MGHDK and SYGVNS. This CDR3 comprises 14 residues. Trimming left V 5 bases short and J 7 bases short, with 17 bases between. In DNA, the CDR3 is TGTGCCAGCAGTCCGCCACAGGGAATTGGGACCCAGTACTTC. This translates into CASSPPQGIGTQYF.

The chain uses TRBV5-4 and TRBJ2-1; 8 positions agree with TRBD2. J lost 1 base, V lost 2 bases, and 14 bases had no gene match. CDR3 size: 19 residues. CDR1 and CDR2 from the germline V gene are SGHNT and YYREEE (reference sequence). CDR3 nucleotides: TGTGCCAGCAGCTTTTCCAGCGGGAGTTCCCCTTATTCCTACAATGAGCAGTTCTTC. It codes for CASSFSSGSSPYSYNEQFF.

The rearrangement uses TRBV2 and TRBJ2-4, with TRBD1 matching over 7 bases. CDR1 SNHLY and CDR2 FYNNEI come from the germline V gene. The CDR3 loop spans 15 amino acids. V shed 3 bases, J shed 6 bases, and the junction held 8 bases outside the gene matches. The CDR3 loop is CASSDWAAGGNIQYF. DNA of the CDR3: TGTGCCAGCAGTGATTGGGCGGCAGGGGGAAACATTCAGTACTTC.

The chain joins TRBV19 to TRBJ2-1, with 10 bases that match TRBD1. V shed 3 bases, J shed 5 bases, and the junction held 7 bases outside the gene matches. Germline V lookup: CDR1 LNHDA, CDR2 SQIVND (reference sequence). The CDR3 has 16 residues. The DNA for the CDR3 is TGTGCCAGTAGTATCTTAAGGGACAGGGGCCACAATGAGCAGTTCTTC. This encodes CASSILRDRGHNEQFF.

The V gene is TRBV15, the J gene TRBJ1-6; no definite D call. CDR3 length: 13 amino acids. Germline V gives CDR1 LNHNV, CDR2 YYDKDF (reference sequence). V was clipped by 6 bases and J by 7 bases, with 10 bases between them. CDR3: CATRLVNNSPLHF. In nucleotides, the CDR3 is TGTGCCACCAGACTAGTGAACAATTCACCCCTCCACTTT.

The chain joins TRBV7-9 to TRBJ2-2, with a weak D call TRBD2 (5 bases). Germline values: CDR1 SEHNR, CDR2 FQNEAQ (reference sequence). The CDR3 spans 14 residues. Trimming removed 5 bases at V and 7 bases at J, with 14 bases between. The CDR3 spells CASSRPGVSGELFF. CDR3 nucleotides: TGTGCCAGCAGCCGACCCGGGGTGAGCGGGGAGCTGTTTTTT.

J is TRBJ2-1 and V is TRBV7-9; 8 bases map to TRBD2. The CDR3 has 15 residues. Germline lookup yields CDR1 SEHNR and CDR2 FQNEAQ (reference sequence). V lost 5 bases to trimming and J lost 8 bases; unmatched junction nucleotides: 11. The CDR3 region is CASSEEGGGWYEQFF. The CDR3 region has the DNA TGTGCCAGCAGCGAGGAGGGCGGGGGGTGGTATGAGCAGTTCTTC.